One and the same sample provided the 3 T cell receptor beta chains below, sequenced in a study of blood T cell repertoires in COVID-19. Measured with immunoSEQ multiplex PCR; TCRdb has only the in-frame clones, and not every one. The sample shows fewer than 300,000 clones, roughly 87% of them seen only once. Sample: peripheral blood. The source is a woman in her twenties or thirties with acute or convalescent COVID-19.

The chain carries TRBV24-1 and TRBJ2-7, with 12 bases matching TRBD1. CDR1 is KGHDR, CDR2 SFDVKD, per germline. After removal of 3 bases from V and 6 bases from J, the junction contained 5 bases not matched to a gene. This CDR3 has 15 residues. The CDR3 DNA reads TGTGCCACCAGTGATAGGGACAGGGGGCAAGGCGAGCAGTACTTC. Translation: CATSDRDRGQGEQYF.

The rearrangement uses TRBV19 and TRBJ1-5; perhaps TRBD1 as D (6 bases). V gave up 4 bases and J gave up 8 bases, with 18 bases separating them. This CDR3 has 15 amino acids. The germline V gene encodes CDR1 LNHDA and CDR2 SQIVND (reference sequence). The DNA for the CDR3 is TGTGCCAGTAGTAACCAGGGGCGATCTCGGAAGCCCCAGCATTTT. Amino acids: CASSNQGRSRKPQHF.

The rearrangement uses TRBV29-1 and TRBJ2-1, with D uncertain. CDR1 is SQVTM and CDR2 is ANQGSEA in the germline V gene. The V end lost 1 base, the J end lost 7 bases, and 5 bases lay between the germline ends. CDR3 size: 11 residues. CDR3 DNA sequence: TGCAGCGTTGAAGTCTATAATGAGCAGTTCTTC. Its translation is CSVEVYNEQFF.